These 12 T cell receptor beta chains came from one sample sequenced in a study of T-cell reconstitution after alpha-beta-depleted transplantation in children. Preparation of the TCRbeta library involved a method that used unique molecular identifiers. TCRdb passed the PCR reads through MiXCR, listing each CDR3 protein once. The top ten clones hold roughly 2.8% of a sample with about 240,000 distinct CDR3 sequences, around 12% of them seen once. Here the sequenced sample was PBMCs from the stem cell graft donor, taken from the stem cell graft. Every receptor here comes from a human donor who donated a stem cell graft to a child with acute lymphoblastic leukemia.

The sample holds one count of this clonotype. V is TRBV4-2 and J is TRBJ1-5; the D gene is possibly TRBD1 (6 bases). The CDR3 has 16 residues. CDR1 is LGHNA and CDR2 is YNFKEQ in the germline V gene. V was pared by 6 bases and J by 4 bases, with 19 bases between. CDR3 in DNA: TGTGCCAGCAGACCAAGGGGGATCTTCGGTAATCAGCCCCAGCATTTT. Its translation is CASRPRGIFGNQPQHF.

This clonotype was detected many times. This chain joins TRBV6-5 and TRBJ2-5, with TRBD1 matching over 8 bases. The CDR3 contains 15 residues. V lost 2 bases to trimming and J lost 5 bases; unmatched junction nucleotides: 7. Germline CDR1 MNHEY, CDR2 SVGAGI. Here the CDR3 DNA reads TGTGCCAGCAGTTACGACAGGGGCGCAGTGGAGACCCAGTACTTC. As protein: CASSYDRGAVETQYF.

This sequence joins TRBV5-1 and TRBJ1-2; D might be TRBD1 (5 bases). Germline V gene lookup returns CDR1 SGHRS and CDR2 YFSETQ. V was trimmed by 4 bases and J by 2 bases, leaving 15 bases between them. The CDR3 has 15 amino acids. Here the CDR3 DNA reads TGCGCCAGCAGCGACCCGGGACGGGAAAACTATGGCTACACCTTC. Translation gives CASSDPGRENYGYTF.

This clonotype has ten or more counts. The rearrangement links TRBV6-5 to TRBJ2-7, with TRBD2 identical over 10 bases. The CDR3 covers 15 residues. V lost 5 bases to trimming and J lost 2 bases; unmatched junction nucleotides: 6. Germline V gene sequence: CDR1 MNHEY, CDR2 SVGAGI. CDR3 DNA sequence: TGTGCCAGCAGTGTACTAGCGGGGCCCCCCTACGAGCAGTACTTC. Amino acid sequence: CASSVLAGPPYEQYF.

This clonotype was counted at least ten times. The J gene is TRBJ2-7, the V gene TRBV20-1; 11 bases map to TRBD2. Germline-derived CDR1 and CDR2 are DFQATT and SNEGSKA (reference sequence). The CDR3 is 15 amino acids. The J segment lost 3 bases and the V segment lost 6 bases, leaving 10 bases of the junction unmatched. The CDR3 loop reads CSARPTSGTLYEQYF. The CDR3 DNA reads TGCAGTGCGAGGCCGACTAGCGGGACACTCTACGAGCAGTACTTC.

This clonotype was found many times. The rearrangement links TRBV7-2 to TRBJ1-2; 7 nucleotides line up with TRBD1. V lost 2 bases to trimming and J lost 3 bases; unmatched junction nucleotides: 6. The CDR3 runs 15 residues. Germline V CDR1 and CDR2: SGHTA, FQGNSA. CDR3 amino acids: CASSLSLGQYYGYTF. CDR3 in DNA: TGTGCCAGCAGCTTAAGCCTGGGACAGTACTATGGCTACACCTTC.

There are many counts of this clonotype. The V gene is TRBV6-5, the J gene TRBJ2-2; possibly TRBD1 for D (5 bases). This CDR3 is built from 14 residues. V was shortened by 6 bases and J by 5 bases, with 13 bases between the two germline ends. Germline V gene lookup returns CDR1 MNHEY and CDR2 SVGAGI. The CDR3 DNA reads TGTGCCAGCAGAAATAGGGGAAAGACCGGGGAGCTGTTTTTT. Protein product: CASRNRGKTGELFF.

This chain links TRBV20-1 with TRBJ2-5; D unclear. The CDR3 runs to 14 residues. With 0 bases removed from V and 4 bases from J, the gap between germline ends came to 12 bases. Germline assignment: CDR1 DFQATT and CDR2 SNEGSKA (reference sequence). The CDR3 reads CSARDYQVLETQYF. CDR3 sequence (DNA): TGCAGTGCTAGAGATTACCAGGTCTTAGAGACCCAGTACTTC.

This clonotype has ten or more counts. V gene TRBV5-5 combines with J gene TRBJ2-3; 7 bases align to TRBD2. The CDR3 length is 16 residues. The V gene's germline CDR1 is SGHKS and CDR2 YYEKEE (reference sequence). Trimming took 0 bases from V and 3 from J; bases not matched to a gene: 7. The CDR3 sequence is CASSLGPSGGTDTQYF. The CDR3 DNA is TGTGCCAGCAGCTTGGGCCCTAGCGGAGGGACAGATACGCAGTATTTT.

The chain uses TRBV6-2 or TRBV6-3 and TRBJ2-2; D gene uncertain. Germline V lookup: CDR1 MNHEY, CDR2 SVGEGT. Trimming cost V 7 bases and J 6 bases, with 6 bases left between them. The CDR3 covers 11 residues. As DNA, the CDR3 is TGTGCCAGCAAGGAACCCGGGGAGCTGTTTTTT. It specifies CASKEPGELFF.

The chain uses TRBV12-3 or TRBV12-4 and TRBJ1-1; no firm D call. V shed 0 bases and J shed 0 bases, with 8 bases lying between them. CDR3 length: 15 amino acids. The DNA of the CDR3 is TGTGCCAGCAGTTTAGCGCTAGAGGTGAACACTGAAGCTTTCTTT. This sequence encodes CASSLALEVNTEAFF.

This clonotype was detected ten times or more. This chain links TRBV18 with TRBJ2-7, with TRBD1 identical over 9 bases. The CDR3 runs 16 residues. After removal of 3 bases from V and 2 bases from J, the junction contained 8 bases not matched to a gene. Germline loops: CDR1 KGHSH, CDR2 LQKENI. The CDR3 DNA sequence: TGTGCCAGCTCACCCCCGGGACAGGGCTTTACCTACGAGCAGTACTTC. This codes for CASSPPGQGFTYEQYF.